This T cell receptor (beta chain) is from a study of PD-1 blockade in classical Hodgkin lymphoma. Study-level points and caveats: Complete responders had baseline diversity similar to newly diagnosed patients. A significant rise in TCR diversity by C4D1 was seen for CD4+ but not CD8+ cells.

A remark on this clone: Its antigen is as yet unknown.

With 6 bases clipped from V and 3 bases from J, the junction kept 8 bases outside the gene matches. CDR1 and CDR2 from the germline V gene are LNHDA and SQIVND (reference sequence). The CDR3 extends over 15 amino acids. Some clones are missing from TCRdb's copy, which holds only in-frame ones; the method was immunoSEQ multiplex PCR. This table holds 55,000 to 75,000 clones, about two thirds found once. Relapse was seen in all patients after autologous stem cell transplantation, and brentuximab vedotin exposure was variable. The patients, who had relapsed/refractory classical Hodgkin lymphoma, achieved best responses of complete response, partial response or progressive disease.

V is TRBV19 and J is TRBJ1-1; 9 nucleotides line up with TRBD1. The material was peripheral blood mononuclear cells (PBMCs), obtained before the second cycle of nivolumab. The sequence derives from a human donor with classical Hodgkin lymphoma. The CDR3 loop is CASRSETGGDTEAFF. In nucleotides, the CDR3 is TGTGCCAGTAGATCCGAGACAGGGGGGGACACTGAAGCTTTCTTT.